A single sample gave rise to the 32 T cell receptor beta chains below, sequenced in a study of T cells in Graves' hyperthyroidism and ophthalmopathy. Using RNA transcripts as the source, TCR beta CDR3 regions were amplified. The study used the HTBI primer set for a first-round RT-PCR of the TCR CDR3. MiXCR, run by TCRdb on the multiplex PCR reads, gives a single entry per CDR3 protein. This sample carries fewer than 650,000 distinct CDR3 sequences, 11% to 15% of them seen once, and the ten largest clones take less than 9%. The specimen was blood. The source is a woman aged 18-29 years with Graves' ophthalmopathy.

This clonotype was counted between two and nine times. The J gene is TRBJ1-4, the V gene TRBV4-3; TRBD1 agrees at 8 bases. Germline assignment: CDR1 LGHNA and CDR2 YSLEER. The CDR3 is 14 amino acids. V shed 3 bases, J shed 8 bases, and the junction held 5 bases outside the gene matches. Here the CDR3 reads CASSQRTGPEKLFF. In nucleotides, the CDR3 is TGCGCCAGCAGCCAGAGGACAGGGCCAGAAAAACTGTTTTTT.

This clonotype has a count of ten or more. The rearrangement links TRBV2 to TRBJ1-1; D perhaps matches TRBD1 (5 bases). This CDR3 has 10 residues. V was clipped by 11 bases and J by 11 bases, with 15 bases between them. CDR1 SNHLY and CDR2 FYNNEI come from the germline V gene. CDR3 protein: CAGFGGFAFF. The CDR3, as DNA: TGTGCCGGCTTCGGGGGATTCGCTTTCTTT.

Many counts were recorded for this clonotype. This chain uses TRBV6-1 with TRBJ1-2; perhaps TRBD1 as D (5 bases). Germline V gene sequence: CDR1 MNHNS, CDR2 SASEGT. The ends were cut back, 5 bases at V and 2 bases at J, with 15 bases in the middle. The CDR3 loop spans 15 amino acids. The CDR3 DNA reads TGTGCCAGCAGTTTTACCGGGACGGGCAACTATGGCTACACCTTC. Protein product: CASSFTGTGNYGYTF.

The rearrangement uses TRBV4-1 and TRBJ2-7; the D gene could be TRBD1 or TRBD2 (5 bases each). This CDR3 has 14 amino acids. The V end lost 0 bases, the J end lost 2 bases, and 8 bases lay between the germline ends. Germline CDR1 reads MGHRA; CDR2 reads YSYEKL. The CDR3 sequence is CASSQDWGTYEQYF. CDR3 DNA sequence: TGCGCCAGCAGCCAAGATTGGGGGACCTACGAGCAGTACTTC.

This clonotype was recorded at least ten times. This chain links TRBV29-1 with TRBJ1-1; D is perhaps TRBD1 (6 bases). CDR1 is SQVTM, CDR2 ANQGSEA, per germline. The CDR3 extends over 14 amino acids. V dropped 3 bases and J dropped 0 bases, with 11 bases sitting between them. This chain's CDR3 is CSVDDRSLNTEAFF. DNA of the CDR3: TGCAGCGTTGATGACAGGAGTTTGAACACTGAAGCTTTCTTT.

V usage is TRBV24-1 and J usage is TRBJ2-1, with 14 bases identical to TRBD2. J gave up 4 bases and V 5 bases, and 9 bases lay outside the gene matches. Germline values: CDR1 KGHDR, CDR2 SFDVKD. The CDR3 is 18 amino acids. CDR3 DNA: TGTGCCACCAGTGGCCGCGGGACTAGCGGGAGCCCTTACAATGAGCAGTTCTTC. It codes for CATSGRGTSGSPYNEQFF.

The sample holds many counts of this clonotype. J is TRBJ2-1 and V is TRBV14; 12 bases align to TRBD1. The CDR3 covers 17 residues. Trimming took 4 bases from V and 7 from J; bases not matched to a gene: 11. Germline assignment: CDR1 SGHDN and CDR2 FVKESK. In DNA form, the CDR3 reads TGTGCCAGCAGCCCGGGGACCGGGACAGGGGGCGCGAATGAGCAGTTCTTC. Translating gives CASSPGTGTGGANEQFF.

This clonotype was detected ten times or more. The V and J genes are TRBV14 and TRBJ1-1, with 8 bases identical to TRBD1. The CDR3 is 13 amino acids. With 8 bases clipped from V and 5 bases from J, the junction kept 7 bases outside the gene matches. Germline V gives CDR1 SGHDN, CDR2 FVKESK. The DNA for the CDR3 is TGTGCCAGCGGACAGGGTCTGGGGACTGAAGCTTTCTTT. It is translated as CASGQGLGTEAFF.

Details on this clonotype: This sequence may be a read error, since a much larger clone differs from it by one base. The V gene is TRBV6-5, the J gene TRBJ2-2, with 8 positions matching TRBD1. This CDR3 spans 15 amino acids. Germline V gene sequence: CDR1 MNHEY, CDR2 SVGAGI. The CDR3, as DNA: TGTGCCAGGAGTTACGAGCAGGGGGCGACCGGGGAGCTGTTTTTT. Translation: CARSYEQGATGELFF.

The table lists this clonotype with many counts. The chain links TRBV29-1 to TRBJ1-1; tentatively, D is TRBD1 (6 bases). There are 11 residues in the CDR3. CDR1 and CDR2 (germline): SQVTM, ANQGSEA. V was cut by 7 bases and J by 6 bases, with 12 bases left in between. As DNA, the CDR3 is TGCAGCGGACTACAGGGCGCTGAAGCTTTCTTT. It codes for CSGLQGAEAFF.

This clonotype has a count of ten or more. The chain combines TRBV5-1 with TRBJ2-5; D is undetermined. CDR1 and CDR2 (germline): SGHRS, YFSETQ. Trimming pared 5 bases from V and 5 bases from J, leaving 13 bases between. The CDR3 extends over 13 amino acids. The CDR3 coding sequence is TGCGCCAGCAGTCACGGCATGGGGGAGACCCAGTACTTC. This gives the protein CASSHGMGETQYF.

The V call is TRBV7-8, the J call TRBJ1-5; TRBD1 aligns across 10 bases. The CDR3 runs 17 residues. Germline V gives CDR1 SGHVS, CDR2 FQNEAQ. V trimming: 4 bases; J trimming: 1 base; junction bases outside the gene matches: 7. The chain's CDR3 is CASSSRQGARSNQPQHF. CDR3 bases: TGTGCCAGCAGCTCCCGACAGGGGGCGAGGAGCAATCAGCCCCAGCATTTT.

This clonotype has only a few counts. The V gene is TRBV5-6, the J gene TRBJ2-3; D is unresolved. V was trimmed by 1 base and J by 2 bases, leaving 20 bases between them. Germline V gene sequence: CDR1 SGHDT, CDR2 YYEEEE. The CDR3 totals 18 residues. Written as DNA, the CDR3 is TGTGCCAGCAGCTTGTACGTCGGGTCGGAGTTTACCACAGATACGCAGTATTTT. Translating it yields CASSLYVGSEFTTDTQYF.

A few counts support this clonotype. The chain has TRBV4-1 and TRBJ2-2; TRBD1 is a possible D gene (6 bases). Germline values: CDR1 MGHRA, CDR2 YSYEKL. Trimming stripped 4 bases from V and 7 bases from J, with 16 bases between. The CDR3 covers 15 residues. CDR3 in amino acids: CASSLAPGHYGELFF. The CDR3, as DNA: TGCGCCAGCAGCCTCGCCCCGGGACACTACGGGGAGCTGTTTTTT.

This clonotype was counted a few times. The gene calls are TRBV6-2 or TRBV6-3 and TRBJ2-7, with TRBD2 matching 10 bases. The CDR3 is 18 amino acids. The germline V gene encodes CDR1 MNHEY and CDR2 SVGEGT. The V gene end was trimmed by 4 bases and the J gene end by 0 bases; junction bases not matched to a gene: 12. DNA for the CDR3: TGTGCCAGCAGTTTTCGACTAGCGGGCGTGAAGAGCTCCTACGAGCAGTACTTC. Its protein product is CASSFRLAGVKSSYEQYF.

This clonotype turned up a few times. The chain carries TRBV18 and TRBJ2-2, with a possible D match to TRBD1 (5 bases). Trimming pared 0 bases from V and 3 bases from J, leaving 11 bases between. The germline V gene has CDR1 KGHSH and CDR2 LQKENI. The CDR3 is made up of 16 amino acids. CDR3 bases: TGTGCCAGCTCACCACCGTGGGGCTTGGACACCGGGGAGCTGTTTTTT. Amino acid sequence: CASSPPWGLDTGELFF.

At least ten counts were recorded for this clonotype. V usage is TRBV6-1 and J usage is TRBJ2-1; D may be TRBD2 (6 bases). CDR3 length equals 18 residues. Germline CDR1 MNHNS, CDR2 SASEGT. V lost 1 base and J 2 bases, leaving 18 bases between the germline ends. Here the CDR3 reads CASSEEGPGVPPYNEQFF. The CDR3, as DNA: TGTGCCAGCAGTGAAGAAGGTCCGGGAGTCCCCCCCTACAATGAGCAGTTCTTC.

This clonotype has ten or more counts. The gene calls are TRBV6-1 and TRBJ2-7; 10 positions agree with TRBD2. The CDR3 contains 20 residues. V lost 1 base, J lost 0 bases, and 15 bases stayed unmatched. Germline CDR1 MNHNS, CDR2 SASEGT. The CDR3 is CASSEVASGRKPPRSYEQYF. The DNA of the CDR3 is TGTGCCAGCAGTGAAGTAGCTAGCGGGAGAAAGCCCCCTCGCTCCTACGAGCAGTACTTC.

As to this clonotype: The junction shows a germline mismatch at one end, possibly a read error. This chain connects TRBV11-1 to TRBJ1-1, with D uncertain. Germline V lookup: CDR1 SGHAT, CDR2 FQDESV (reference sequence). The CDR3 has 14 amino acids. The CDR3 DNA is TGCGCCAGCAGCTTGACGCGAGAGCGTCCAGAAGCTTTCTTT. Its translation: CASSLTRERPEAFF.

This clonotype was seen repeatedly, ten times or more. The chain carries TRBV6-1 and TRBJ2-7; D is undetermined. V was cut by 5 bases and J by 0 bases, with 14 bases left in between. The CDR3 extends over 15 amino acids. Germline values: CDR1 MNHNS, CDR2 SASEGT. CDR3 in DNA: TGTGCCAGCAGTCACCCTGAGCCCAGCTCCTACGAGCAGTACTTC. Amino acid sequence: CASSHPEPSSYEQYF.

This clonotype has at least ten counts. The CDR3: CASRYDRGGNQPQHF. The DNA for the CDR3 is TGTGCCAGCAGATATGACAGGGGGGGGAATCAGCCCCAGCATTTT. The chain links TRBV2 to TRBJ1-5; TRBD1 aligns across 9 bases. The CDR3 runs 15 residues. J was trimmed by 4 bases and V by 6 bases; bases with no gene match: 7. The V gene's germline CDR1 is SNHLY and CDR2 FYNNEI.

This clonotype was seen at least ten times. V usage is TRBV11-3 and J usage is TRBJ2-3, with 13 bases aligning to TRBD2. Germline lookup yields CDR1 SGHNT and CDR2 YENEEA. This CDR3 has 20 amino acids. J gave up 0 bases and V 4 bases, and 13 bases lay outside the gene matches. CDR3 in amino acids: CASSSNKLAGGPTSTDTQYF. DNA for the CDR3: TGTGCCAGCAGCTCCAATAAACTAGCGGGAGGGCCAACTAGCACAGATACGCAGTATTTT.

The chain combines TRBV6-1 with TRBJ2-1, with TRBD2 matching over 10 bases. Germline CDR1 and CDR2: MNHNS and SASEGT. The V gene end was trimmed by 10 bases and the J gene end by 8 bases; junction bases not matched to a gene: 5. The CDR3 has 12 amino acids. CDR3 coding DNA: TGTGCCACCGGGACTAGCGTCCATGAGCAGTTCTTC. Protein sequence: CATGTSVHEQFF.

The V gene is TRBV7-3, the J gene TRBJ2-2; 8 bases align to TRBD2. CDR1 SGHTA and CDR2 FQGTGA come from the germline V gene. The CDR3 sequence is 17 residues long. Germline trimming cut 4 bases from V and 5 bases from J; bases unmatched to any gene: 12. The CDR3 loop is CASSSRAYREGTGELFF. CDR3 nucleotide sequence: TGTGCCAGCAGCTCGCGCGCTTATCGGGAGGGTACCGGGGAGCTGTTTTTT.

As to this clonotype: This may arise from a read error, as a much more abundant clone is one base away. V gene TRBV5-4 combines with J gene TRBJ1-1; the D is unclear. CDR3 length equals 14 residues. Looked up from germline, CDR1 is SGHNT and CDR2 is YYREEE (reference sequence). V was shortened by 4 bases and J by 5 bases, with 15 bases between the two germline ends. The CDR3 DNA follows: TGTGCCAGCAGCCGTTCGGCAGGAGGTACTGAAGCTTTCTTT. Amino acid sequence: CASSRSAGGTEAFF.

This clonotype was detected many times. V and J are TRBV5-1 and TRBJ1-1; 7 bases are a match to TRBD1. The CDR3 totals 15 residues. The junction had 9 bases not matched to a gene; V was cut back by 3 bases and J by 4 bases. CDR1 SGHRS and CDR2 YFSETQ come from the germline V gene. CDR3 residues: CASSSEGAGGTEAFF. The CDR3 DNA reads TGCGCCAGCAGCTCGGAGGGGGCCGGGGGCACTGAAGCTTTCTTT.

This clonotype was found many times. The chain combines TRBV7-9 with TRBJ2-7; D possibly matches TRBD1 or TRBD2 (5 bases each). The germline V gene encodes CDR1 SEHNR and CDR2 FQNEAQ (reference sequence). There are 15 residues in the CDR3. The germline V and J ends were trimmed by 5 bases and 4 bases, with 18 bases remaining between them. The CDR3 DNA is TGTGCCAGCAGCATTCCGGGACGGGATCCTTACGAGCAGTACTTC. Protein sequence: CASSIPGRDPYEQYF. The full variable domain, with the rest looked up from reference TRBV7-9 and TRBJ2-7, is DTGVSQNPRHKITKRGQNVTFRCDPISEHNRLYWYRQTLGQGPEFLTYFQNEAQLEKSRLLSDRFSAERPKGSFSTLEIQRTEQGDSAMYLCASSIPGRDPYEQYFGPGTRLTVT.

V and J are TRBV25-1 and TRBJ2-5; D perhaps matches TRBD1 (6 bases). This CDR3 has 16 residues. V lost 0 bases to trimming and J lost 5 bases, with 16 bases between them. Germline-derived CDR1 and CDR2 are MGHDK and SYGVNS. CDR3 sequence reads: CASSEYFAGARETQYF. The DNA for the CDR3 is TGTGCCAGCAGTGAATATTTTGCAGGGGCCCGGGAGACCCAGTACTTC. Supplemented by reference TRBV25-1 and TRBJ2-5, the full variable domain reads EADIYQTPRYLVIGTGKKITLECSQTMGHDKMYWYQQDPGMELHLIHYSYGVNSTEKGDLSSESTVSRIRTEHFPLTLESARPSHTSQYLCASSEYFAGARETQYFGPGTRLLVL.

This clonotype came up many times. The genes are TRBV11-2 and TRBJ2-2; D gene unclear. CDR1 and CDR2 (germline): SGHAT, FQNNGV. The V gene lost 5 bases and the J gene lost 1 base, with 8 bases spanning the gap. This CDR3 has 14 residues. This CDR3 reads CASSPVLNTGELFF. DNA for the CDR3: TGTGCCAGCAGCCCAGTTCTGAACACCGGGGAGCTGTTTTTT.

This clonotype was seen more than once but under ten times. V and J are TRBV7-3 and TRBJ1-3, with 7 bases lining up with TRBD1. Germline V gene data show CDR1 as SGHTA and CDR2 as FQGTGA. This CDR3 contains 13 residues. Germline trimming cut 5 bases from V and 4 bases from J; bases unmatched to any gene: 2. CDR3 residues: CASSRGQGNTIYF. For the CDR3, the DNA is TGTGCCAGCAGCCGGGGACAGGGAAACACCATATATTTT.

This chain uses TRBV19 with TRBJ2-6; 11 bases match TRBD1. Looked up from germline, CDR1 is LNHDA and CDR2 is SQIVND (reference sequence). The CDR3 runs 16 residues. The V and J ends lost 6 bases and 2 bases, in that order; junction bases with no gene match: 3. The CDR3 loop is CASRGQGATGANVLTF. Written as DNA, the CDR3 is TGTGCCAGTAGAGGACAGGGGGCAACTGGGGCCAACGTCCTGACTTTC.

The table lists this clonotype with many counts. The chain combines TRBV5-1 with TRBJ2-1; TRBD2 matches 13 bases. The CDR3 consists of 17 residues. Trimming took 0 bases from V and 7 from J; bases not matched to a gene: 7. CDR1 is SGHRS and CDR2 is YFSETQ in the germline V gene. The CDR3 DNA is TGCGCCAGCAGCTTGGGACTAGCGGGAGGAGGGTGGAATGAGCAGTTCTTC. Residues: CASSLGLAGGGWNEQFF. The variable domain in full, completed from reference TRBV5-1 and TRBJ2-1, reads KAGVTQTPRYLIKTRGQQVTLSCSPISGHRSVSWYQQTPGQGLQFLFEYFSETQRNKGNFPGRFSGRQFSNSRSEMNVSTLELGDSALYLCASSLGLAGGGWNEQFFGPGTRLTVL.